A selection of T cell receptor beta chains follows, all from one sample in a study of T cell responses to AZD1222 COVID-19 vaccine. Repertoires were generated with immunoSEQ multiplex PCR, while TCRdb's copy carries only in-frame clones and drops some. This repertoire shows over 100,000 clones, 70% to 90% found once; its top ten account for less than 9.5%. The sequences come from peripheral blood, collected 28 days after the second dose of the MenACWY control vaccine. The receptor source for this set is an adult who received the MenACWY meningococcal vaccine as a control. Both conserved end residues are trimmed from each CDR3. A row's size may be missing; if present it is once, few, many or a size class.

clone_size v_call cdr3_aa
NA TRBV3-1/TRBV3-2 ASSQGHEQY
NA TRBV13 ASSLRQGTGNTIY
NA TRBV9 ASSVGLAGDNEQF
NA TRBV18 ASSPGEGGNEQY
NA TRBV5-1 ASSVRTSGANTGELF
NA TRBV19 ASSDIGAALYGYT
NA TRBV27 ASSLAWMGSDSPLH
NA TRBV9 ASRRQGSGNTIY
once TRBV30 AWSVQGRSNQPQH
NA TRBV7-3 ASSFKHTGELF
NA TRBV6-5 ASSYSRGRLTEAF
NA TRBV7-2 ASSFPVTYEQY
NA TRBV10-3 AISESGQGVRGYT
NA TRBV5-5 ASSLGEYGYT
NA TRBV1 TSSPAGVTLYEQY
NA TRBV19 ASSLGQGARHYGYT
NA TRBV27 ASSLLVGGGGELF
NA TRBV7-9 ASSLPDGGIFNGYT
NA TRBV24-1 ATSDRSPKRESSYNEQF
NA TRBV7-3 ASSLNEAKAKNIQY
NA TRBV11-3 ASTLGIKAEAF
NA TRBV19 ASSNRLAGAGETQY
NA TRBV5-5 ASSLARGNYGYT
NA TRBV11-3 ASSFSTGEGTEAF
NA TRBV6-5 ASRDGTGNTIY
NA TRBV18 ASSPYAGLNTEAF
NA TRBV19 ATVLGTYGGEAF
NA TRBV5-1 ASSDNNRETQY
NA TRBV5-6 ASSLWPGGLAVYTEAF
NA TRBV2 ASSERGPEIDEQF
NA TRBV27 ASRLQANTGELF
NA TRBV2 ASRPDRGIRNEQY
NA TRBV24-1 ATRANTEAF
NA TRBV15 ATSKPVNTEAF
NA TRBV6-5 ASSRTEMNTEAF
NA TRBV25-1 ASSSGYGYT
NA TRBV3-1/TRBV3-2 ASSQWKGQGQPQH
NA TRBV7-6 ATRTGPGGYEQY
NA TRBV2 ASSEASYEQY
few TRBV9 ASSVLGENEQF
NA TRBV7-6 ASSLALGAPGQTQY
NA TRBV7-9 ASSQLTGRGAGELF
NA TRBV30 AWRGIAYEQY
NA TRBV18 ASSPQANTEAF
NA TRBV5-4 ASSPEGARTNTEAF
NA TRBV19 ASSIAGRGKNTGELF
NA TRBV7-8 ASSSRQGANGELF
NA TRBV5-4 ASSPGQGRETQY
once TRBV7-8 ASSPDRGRDDREKLF
NA TRBV2 ASSERDSRFTDTQY